Sequencing of this T cell receptor beta chain was carried out in a study of blood T cells in healthy people across ages. A second PCR, run for roughly 7 to 11 cycles, used a sample-barcoded 5' primer plus a J-beta primer mix. One entry per CDR3 protein results from TCRdb running MiXCR on the 5' RACE reads. Of just over 1 million distinct CDR3 sequences listed, under 45% are singletons. Total RNA, at least 5.5 micrograms per sample, was extracted from PBMCs. The sample comprised blood. This sequence originates from a woman aged 55-70 years in good health.

CDR3 amino acids: CASSASGRADTQYF. CDR3 nucleotides: TGTGCCAGCAGCGCAAGTGGGAGGGCAGATACGCAGTATTTT. The chain joins TRBV11-2 to TRBJ2-3, with 7 nucleotides matching TRBD2. The CDR3 covers 14 residues. The ends lost 5 bases at V and 4 bases at J; junction bases unmatched: 6. Germline assignment: CDR1 SGHAT and CDR2 FQNNGV.